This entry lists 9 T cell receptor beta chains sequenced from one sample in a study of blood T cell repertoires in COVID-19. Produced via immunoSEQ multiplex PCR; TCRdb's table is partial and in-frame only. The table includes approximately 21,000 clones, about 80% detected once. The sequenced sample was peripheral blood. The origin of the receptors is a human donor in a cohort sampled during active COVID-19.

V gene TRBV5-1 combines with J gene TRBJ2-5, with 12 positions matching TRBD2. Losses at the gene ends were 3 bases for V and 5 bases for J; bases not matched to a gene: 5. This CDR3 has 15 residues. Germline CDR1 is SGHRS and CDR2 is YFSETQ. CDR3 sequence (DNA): TGCGCCAGCAGCTCGACTAGCGGGGGTAGGGAGACCCAGTACTTC. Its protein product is CASSSTSGGRETQYF. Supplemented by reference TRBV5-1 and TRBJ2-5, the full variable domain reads KAGVTQTPRYLIKTRGQQVTLSCSPISGHRSVSWYQQTPGQGLQFLFEYFSETQRNKGNFPGRFSGRQFSNSRSEMNVSTLELGDSALYLCASSSTSGGRETQYFGPGTRLLVL.

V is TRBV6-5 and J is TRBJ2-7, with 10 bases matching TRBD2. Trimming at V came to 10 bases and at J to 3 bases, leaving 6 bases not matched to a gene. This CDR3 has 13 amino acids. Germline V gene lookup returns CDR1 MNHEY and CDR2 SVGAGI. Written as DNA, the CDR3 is TGTGCCACCTTAGCGGGGGGCCTCTACGAGCAGTACTTC. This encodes CATLAGGLYEQYF.

CDR3 bases: TGTGCCAGCACCCGAAGCCCCGCCTCGACTAGCGGGGGGGCTGAGACCCAGTACTTC. Translation: CASTRSPASTSGGAETQYF. The chain links TRBV9 to TRBJ2-5; TRBD2 matches at 14 bases. The CDR3 contains 19 residues. CDR1 and CDR2 from the germline V gene are SGDLS and YYNGEE. The V and J ends lost 6 bases and 5 bases, in that order; junction bases with no gene match: 18. The full variable domain, its missing parts supplied by reference TRBV9 and TRBJ2-5, is DSGVTQTPKHLITATGQRVTLRCSPRSGDLSVYWYQQSLDQGLQFLIQYYNGEERAKGNILERFSAQQFPDLHSELNLSSLELGDSALYFCASTRSPASTSGGAETQYFGPGTRLLVL.

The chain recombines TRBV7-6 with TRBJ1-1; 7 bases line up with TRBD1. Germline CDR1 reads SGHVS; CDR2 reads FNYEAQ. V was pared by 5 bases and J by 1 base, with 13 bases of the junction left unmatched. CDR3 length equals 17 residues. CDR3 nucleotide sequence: TGTGCCAGCAGCCGAAAGGTTGCACAGGGGACGAACACTGAAGCTTTCTTT. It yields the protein CASSRKVAQGTNTEAFF.

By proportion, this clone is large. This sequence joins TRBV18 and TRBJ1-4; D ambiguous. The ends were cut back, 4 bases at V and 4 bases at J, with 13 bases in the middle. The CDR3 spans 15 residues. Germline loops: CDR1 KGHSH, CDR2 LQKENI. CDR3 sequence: CASSQIRVNNEKLFF. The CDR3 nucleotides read TGTGCCAGCTCACAAATCCGGGTAAATAATGAAAAACTGTTTTTT.

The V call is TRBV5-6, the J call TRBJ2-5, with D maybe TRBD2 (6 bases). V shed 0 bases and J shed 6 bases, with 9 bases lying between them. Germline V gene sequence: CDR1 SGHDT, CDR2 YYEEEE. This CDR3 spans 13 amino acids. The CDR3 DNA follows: TGTGCCAGCAGCTTGGCCGGGGGAAAGACCCAGTACTTC. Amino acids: CASSLAGGKTQYF.

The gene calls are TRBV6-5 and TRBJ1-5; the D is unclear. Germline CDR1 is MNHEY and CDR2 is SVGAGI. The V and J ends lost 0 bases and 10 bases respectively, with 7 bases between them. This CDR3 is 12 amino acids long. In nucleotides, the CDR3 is TGTGCCAGCAGTTACTCCAGCGGACCCCAGCATTTT. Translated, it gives CASSYSSGPQHF.

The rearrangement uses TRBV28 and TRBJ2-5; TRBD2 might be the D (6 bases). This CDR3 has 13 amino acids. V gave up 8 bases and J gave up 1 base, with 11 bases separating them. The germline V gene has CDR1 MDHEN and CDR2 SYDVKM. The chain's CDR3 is CASRRAAQETQYF. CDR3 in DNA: TGTGCCAGCCGGAGGGCTGCCCAAGAGACCCAGTACTTC.

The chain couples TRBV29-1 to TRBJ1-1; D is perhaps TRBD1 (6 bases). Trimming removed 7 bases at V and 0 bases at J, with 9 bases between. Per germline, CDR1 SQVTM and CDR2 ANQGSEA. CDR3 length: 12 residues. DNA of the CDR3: TGCAGCGCTGGACAGATGAACACTGAAGCTTTCTTT. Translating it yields CSAGQMNTEAFF.